The clone carrying this T cell receptor (beta chain) has a handful of counts. The target antigen is unknown. The beta constant-region primer was an equimolar mix of two oligonucleotides covering TRBC1 and TRBC2. Ligated cDNA was amplified by four rounds of PCR with nested alpha and beta constant-region primers and SP2. An oligonucleotide with the SP2 primer and a 12-nucleotide UMI was ligated to the cDNA 3' end. Using its own MiXCR run on the UMI-ligation and nested PCR reads, TCRdb lists one record per CDR3 protein. Here the sample spans around 160,000 distinct CDR3 sequences, approximately 24% being singletons. The data are from a study of naive and memory T cell subsets. Study-wide results and caveats: Over 90% of naive TCR sequences appeared only once after error correction, unlike memory subsets. Possibly reflecting memory cells re-expressing CD45RA, a few larger clonotypes occurred in naive repertoires, especially CD8.

The sample taken for sequencing was naive CD4+ T cells from blood. This TCR was recovered from a human donor in good health.

The CDR3, as DNA: TGTGCCAGCAGTTTTGCCGCGCGGGTATATGGCTACACCTTC. Protein: CASSFAARVYGYTF. The chain employs TRBV28 and TRBJ1-2; no clear D gene. With 3 bases removed from V and 5 bases from J, the gap between germline ends came to 13 bases. Germline V gene sequence: CDR1 MDHEN, CDR2 SYDVKM. This CDR3 has 14 amino acids.